This is a list of T cell receptor beta chains from one sample in a study of blood T cell repertoires in COVID-19. Method: immunoSEQ multiplex PCR; TCRdb's copy keeps in-frame clones and lacks some. The sample shows 55,000 to 75,000 clones, around 80% of them seen only once. The material sequenced was peripheral blood. These receptors were taken from a human donor in a cohort sampled during active COVID-19. Each CDR3 is given with its conserved first and last residue. The D gene is left open where the match is weak. Rows give clone size only sometimes, using once, few, many, or a class for an expanded clone.

>TRBV28|NA|TRBD1|TRBJ1-6
TGTGCCAGCAGTTTAGGGACAGATTATTCACCCCTCCACTTT
CASSLGTDYSPLHF
>TRBV5-1|NA|TRBD1|TRBJ2-5
TGCGCCAGCAGCTGGGACAGGGGGCAGGCGACCCAGTACTTC
CASSWDRGQATQYF
>TRBV7-6|NA|NA|TRBJ2-7
TGTGCCAGCAGCCGGTTCACAGGACCCGAAATCTACGAGCAGTACTTC
CASSRFTGPEIYEQYF
>TRBV12-3/TRBV12-4|NA|NA|TRBJ2-7
TGTGCCAGCAGTTTAGGAGAAGAGCAGTACTTC
CASSLGEEQYF
>TRBV5-1|NA|NA|TRBJ1-1
TGCGCCAGCAGCTTGGCTCAGGTCCCCTCCGGAGAAGCTTTCTTT
CASSLAQVPSGEAFF
>TRBV27|NA|NA|TRBJ2-1
TGTGCCAGCAGTTCCCTTCCCAGACTAGGGAATGAGCAGTTCTTC
CASSSLPRLGNEQFF
>TRBV30|NA|NA|TRBJ2-2
TGTGCCTGGAGTGGAGGGACCGGGGAGCTGTTTTTT
CAWSGGTGELFF
>TRBV18|NA|NA|TRBJ2-1
TGTGCCAGCTCACCACAGACAGACTCTTACATCAAGTTCTTC
CASSPQTDSYIKFF
>TRBV6-5|NA|NA|TRBJ1-2
TGTGCCAGCAGTCCGGAGATTTGGGCTAACTATGGCTACACCTTC
CASSPEIWANYGYTF
>TRBV30|NA|TRBD1|TRBJ2-7
TGTGCCTGGAGTTCCTCCGGGACAGGGATAGCGTTCTCCTACGAGCAGTACTTC
CAWSSSGTGIAFSYEQYF
>TRBV4-3|few|NA|TRBJ1-1
TGCGCCAGCAGCCGTCTTCCCGGGTCGAACACTGAAGCTTTCTTT
CASSRLPGSNTEAFF
>TRBV5-5|NA|NA|TRBJ1-2
TGTGCCAGCAGCTACGAGCTTCCTAATTCGGGTACCTTC
CASSYELPNSGTF
>TRBV2|NA|TRBD2|TRBJ2-1
TGTGCCAGCCGACGAAAAGCGGGAGGGCCCGAAGAGCAGTTCTTC
CASRRKAGGPEEQFF
>TRBV7-9|NA|NA|TRBJ1-4
TGTGCCAGCAGCTTAGGGCCCGGAGGGACTAATGAAAAACTGTTTTTT
CASSLGPGGTNEKLFF
>TRBV7-8|NA|NA|TRBJ2-7
TGTGCCAGCAGCTTGGTAGCGAGGGAGGACTACGAGCAGTACTTC
CASSLVAREDYEQYF
>TRBV11-2|NA|NA|TRBJ1-1
TGTGCCAGCAGCTCCCGGGCGGGGACTGAAGCTTTCTTT
CASSSRAGTEAFF
>TRBV28|NA|NA|TRBJ1-1
TGTGCCAGCAGTCCTAGACGCGACCAAGCTTTCTTT
CASSPRRDQAFF